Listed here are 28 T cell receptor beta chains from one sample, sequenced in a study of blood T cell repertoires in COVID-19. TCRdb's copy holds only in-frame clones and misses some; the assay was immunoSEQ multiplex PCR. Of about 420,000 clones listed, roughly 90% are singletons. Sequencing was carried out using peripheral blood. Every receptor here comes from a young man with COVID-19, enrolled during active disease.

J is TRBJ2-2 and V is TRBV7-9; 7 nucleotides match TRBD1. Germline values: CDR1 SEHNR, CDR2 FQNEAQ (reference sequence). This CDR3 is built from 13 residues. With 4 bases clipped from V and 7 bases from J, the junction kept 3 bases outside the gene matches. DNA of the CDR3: TGTGCCAGCAGCTATACAGGGGTCGGGGAGCTGTTTTTT. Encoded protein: CASSYTGVGELFF.

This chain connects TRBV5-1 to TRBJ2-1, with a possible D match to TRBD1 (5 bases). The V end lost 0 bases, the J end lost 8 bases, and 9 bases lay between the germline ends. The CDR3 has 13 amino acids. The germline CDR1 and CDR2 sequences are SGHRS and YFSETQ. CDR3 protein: CASSLEGWHEQFF. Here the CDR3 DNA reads TGCGCCAGCAGCTTGGAGGGGTGGCATGAGCAGTTCTTC. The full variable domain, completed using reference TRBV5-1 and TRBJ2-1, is KAGVTQTPRYLIKTRGQQVTLSCSPISGHRSVSWYQQTPGQGLQFLFEYFSETQRNKGNFPGRFSGRQFSNSRSEMNVSTLELGDSALYLCASSLEGWHEQFFGPGTRLTVL.

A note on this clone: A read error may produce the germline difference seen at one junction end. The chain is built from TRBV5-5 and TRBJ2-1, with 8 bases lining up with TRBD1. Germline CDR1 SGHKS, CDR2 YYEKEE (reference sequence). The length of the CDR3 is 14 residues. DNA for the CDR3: TGTGCCAGCAGCTTGGGGACAGGGTTTAACGTCGGGCTCTTC. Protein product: CASSLGTGFNVGLF.

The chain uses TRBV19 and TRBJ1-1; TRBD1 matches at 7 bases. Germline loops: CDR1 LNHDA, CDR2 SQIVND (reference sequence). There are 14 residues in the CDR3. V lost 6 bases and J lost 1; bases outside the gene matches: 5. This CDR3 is CASRRQGENTEAFF. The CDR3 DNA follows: TGTGCCAGTAGGCGACAGGGTGAGAACACTGAAGCTTTCTTT.

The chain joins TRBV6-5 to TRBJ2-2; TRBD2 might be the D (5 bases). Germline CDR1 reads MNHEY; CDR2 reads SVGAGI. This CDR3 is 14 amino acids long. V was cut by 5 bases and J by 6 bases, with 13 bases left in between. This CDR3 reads CASSRRLSAGELFF. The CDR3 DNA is TGTGCCAGCAGTCGCCGACTAAGCGCCGGGGAGCTGTTTTTT.

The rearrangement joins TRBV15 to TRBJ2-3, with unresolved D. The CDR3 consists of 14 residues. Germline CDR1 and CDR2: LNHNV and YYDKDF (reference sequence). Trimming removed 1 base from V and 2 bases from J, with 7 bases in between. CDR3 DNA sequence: TGTGCCACCAGCAGAGTGGCCGCCACAGATACGCAGTATTTT. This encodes CATSRVAATDTQYF. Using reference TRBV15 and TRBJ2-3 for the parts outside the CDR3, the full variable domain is DAMVIQNPRYQVTQFGKPVTLSCSQTLNHNVMYWYQQKSSQAPKLLFHYYDKDFNNEADTPDNFQSRRPNTSFCFLDIRSPGLGDTAMYLCATSRVAATDTQYFGPGTRLTVL.

CDR3 nucleotide sequence: TGTGCCAGCAGCTTATCAGTCGGGAGCAACACCGGGGAGCTGTTTTTT. It codes for CASSLSVGSNTGELFF. The rearrangement joins TRBV7-9 to TRBJ2-2, with a tentative D call TRBD2 (6 bases). V lost 2 bases and J lost 2, with 12 bases in between. The germline V gene has CDR1 SEHNR and CDR2 FQNEAQ (reference sequence). This CDR3 is built from 16 residues.

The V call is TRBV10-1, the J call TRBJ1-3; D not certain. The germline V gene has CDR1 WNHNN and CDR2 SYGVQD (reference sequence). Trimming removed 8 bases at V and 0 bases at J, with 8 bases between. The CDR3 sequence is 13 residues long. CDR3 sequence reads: CASQLSSGNTIYF. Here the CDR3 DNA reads TGCGCCAGCCAACTGAGCTCTGGAAACACCATATATTTT.

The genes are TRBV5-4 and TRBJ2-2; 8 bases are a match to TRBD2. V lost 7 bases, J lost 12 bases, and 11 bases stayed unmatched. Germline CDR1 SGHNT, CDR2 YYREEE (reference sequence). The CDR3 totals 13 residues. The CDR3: CASGLPSGGKLFF. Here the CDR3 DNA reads TGTGCCAGCGGCCTACCCAGCGGGGGAAAGCTGTTTTTT.

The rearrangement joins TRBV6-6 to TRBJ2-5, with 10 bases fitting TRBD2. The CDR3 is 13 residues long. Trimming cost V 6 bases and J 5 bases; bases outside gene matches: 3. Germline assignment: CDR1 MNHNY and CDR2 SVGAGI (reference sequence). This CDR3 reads CASSQTSGETQYF. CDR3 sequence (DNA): TGTGCCAGCAGCCAGACTAGCGGGGAGACCCAGTACTTC.

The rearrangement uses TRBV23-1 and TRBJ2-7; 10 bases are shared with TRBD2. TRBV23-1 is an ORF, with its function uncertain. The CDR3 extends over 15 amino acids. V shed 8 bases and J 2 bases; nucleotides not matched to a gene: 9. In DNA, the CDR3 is TGCGCCAGCCCTTCCTGGACTAGCGGCCCCTACGAGCAGTACTTC. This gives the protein CASPSWTSGPYEQYF.

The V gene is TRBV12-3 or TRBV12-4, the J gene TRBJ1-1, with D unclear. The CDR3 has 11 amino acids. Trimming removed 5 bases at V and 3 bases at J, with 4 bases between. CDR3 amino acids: CASSLYTEAFF. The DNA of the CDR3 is TGTGCCAGCAGTCTTTACACTGAAGCTTTCTTT.

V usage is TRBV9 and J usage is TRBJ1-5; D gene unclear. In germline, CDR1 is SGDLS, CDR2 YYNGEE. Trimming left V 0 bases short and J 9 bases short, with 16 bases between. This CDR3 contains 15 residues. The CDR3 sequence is CASSVDDTPRVPQHF. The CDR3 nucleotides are TGTGCCAGCAGCGTAGACGATACCCCCCGCGTGCCCCAGCATTTT.

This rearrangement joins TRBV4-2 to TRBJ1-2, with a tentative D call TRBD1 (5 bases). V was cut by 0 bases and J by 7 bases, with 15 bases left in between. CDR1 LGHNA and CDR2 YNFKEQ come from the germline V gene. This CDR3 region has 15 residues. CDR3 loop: CASSQEGSVQGGYTF. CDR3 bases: TGTGCCAGCAGCCAAGAGGGGTCAGTTCAGGGTGGCTACACCTTC.

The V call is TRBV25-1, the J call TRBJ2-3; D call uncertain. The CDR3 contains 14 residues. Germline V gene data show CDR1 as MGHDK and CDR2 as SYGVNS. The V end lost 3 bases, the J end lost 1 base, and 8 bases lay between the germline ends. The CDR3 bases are TGTGCCAGCAGTGATGTGAGTGGCACAGATACGCAGTATTTT. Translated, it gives CASSDVSGTDTQYF.

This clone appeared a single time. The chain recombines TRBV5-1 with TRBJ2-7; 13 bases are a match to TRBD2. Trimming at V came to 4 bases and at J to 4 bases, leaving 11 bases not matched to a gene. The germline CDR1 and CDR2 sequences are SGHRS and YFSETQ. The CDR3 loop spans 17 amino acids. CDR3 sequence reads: CASSLTRTSGGGYEQYF. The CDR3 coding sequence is TGCGCCAGCAGCCTCACCAGGACTAGCGGGGGTGGTTACGAGCAGTACTTC.

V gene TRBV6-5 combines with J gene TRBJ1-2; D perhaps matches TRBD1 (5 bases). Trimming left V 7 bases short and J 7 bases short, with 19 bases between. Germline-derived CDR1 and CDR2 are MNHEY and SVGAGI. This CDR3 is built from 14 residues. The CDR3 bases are TGTGCCAGCACCAGGGACTTAGAAGGGAGTGGCTACACCTTC. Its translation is CASTRDLEGSGYTF.

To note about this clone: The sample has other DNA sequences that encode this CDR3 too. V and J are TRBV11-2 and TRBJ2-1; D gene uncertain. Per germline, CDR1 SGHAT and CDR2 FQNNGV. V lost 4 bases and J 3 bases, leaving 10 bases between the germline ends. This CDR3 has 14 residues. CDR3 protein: CASSSRGSYNEQFF. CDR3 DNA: TGTGCCAGCAGCTCCCGAGGTAGCTACAATGAGCAGTTCTTC.

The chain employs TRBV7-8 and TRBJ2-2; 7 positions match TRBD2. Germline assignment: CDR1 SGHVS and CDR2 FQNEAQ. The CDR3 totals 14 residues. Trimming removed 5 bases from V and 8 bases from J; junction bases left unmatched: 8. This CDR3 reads CASSPGLVSGELFF. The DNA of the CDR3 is TGTGCCAGCAGCCCCGGACTAGTGAGTGGGGAGCTGTTTTTT.

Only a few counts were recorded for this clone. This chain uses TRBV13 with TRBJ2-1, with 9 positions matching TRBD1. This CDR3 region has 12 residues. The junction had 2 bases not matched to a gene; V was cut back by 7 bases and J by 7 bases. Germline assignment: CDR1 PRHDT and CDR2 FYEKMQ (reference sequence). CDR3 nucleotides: TGTGCCAGCAAAGGACAGGGGAATGAGCAGTTCTTC. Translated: CASKGQGNEQFF.

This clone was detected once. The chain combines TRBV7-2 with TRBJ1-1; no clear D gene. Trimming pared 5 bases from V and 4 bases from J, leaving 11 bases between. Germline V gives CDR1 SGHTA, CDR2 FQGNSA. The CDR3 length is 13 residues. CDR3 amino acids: CASSSRDFTEAFF. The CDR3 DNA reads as TGTGCCAGCAGCAGCCGGGATTTCACTGAAGCTTTCTTT.

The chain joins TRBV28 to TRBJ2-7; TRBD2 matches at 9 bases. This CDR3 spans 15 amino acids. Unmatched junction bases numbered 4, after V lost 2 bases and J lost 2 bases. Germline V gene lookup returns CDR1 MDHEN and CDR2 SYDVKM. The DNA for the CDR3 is TGTGCCAGCAGTTTACGACTAGCGGCTACCTACGAGCAGTACTTC. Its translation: CASSLRLAATYEQYF.

The CDR3 DNA sequence: TGTGCCAGCAGCGTAGAGAGGACTAGCGGGGGGGCCATCTGGTACGGTGAGCAGTTCTTC. This gives the protein CASSVERTSGGAIWYGEQFF. V usage is TRBV9 and J usage is TRBJ2-1, with 15 bases identical to TRBD2. Per germline, CDR1 SGDLS and CDR2 YYNGEE. The CDR3 has 20 residues. V shed 0 bases and J 9 bases; nucleotides not matched to a gene: 16.

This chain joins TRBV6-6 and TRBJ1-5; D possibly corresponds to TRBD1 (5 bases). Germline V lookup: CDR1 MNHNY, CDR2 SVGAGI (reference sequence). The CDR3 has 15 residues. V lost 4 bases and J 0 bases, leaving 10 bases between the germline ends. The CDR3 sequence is CASSLTDVSNQPQHF. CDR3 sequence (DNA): TGTGCCAGCAGTTTGACAGATGTTAGCAATCAGCCCCAGCATTTT.

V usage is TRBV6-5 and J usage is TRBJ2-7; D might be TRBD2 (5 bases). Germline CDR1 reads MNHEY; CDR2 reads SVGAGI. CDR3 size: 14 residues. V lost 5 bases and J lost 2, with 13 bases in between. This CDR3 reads CASSPSFGAYEQYF. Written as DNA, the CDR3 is TGTGCCAGCAGTCCTAGCTTCGGGGCCTACGAGCAGTACTTC.

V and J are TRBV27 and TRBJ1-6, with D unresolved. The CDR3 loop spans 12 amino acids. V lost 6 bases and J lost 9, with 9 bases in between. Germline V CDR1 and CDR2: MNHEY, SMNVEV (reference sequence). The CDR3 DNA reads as TGTGCCAGCAGCCAACGGGGTTCACCCCTCCACTTT. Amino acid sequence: CASSQRGSPLHF.

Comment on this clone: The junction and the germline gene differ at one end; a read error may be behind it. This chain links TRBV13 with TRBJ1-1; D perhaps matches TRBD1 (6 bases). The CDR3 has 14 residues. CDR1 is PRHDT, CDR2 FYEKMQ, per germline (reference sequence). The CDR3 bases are TGTGCCAGCAGCTCCGGGGGGGAGACAGGACTGTATATCTTT. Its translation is CASSSGGETGLYIF.

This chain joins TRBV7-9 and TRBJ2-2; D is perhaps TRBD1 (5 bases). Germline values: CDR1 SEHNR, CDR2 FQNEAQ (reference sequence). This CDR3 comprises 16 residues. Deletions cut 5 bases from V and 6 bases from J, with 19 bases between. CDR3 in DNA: TGTGCCAGCAGCGTTGCCCCGATTACAGGAGCCGGGGAGCTGTTTTTT. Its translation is CASSVAPITGAGELFF.